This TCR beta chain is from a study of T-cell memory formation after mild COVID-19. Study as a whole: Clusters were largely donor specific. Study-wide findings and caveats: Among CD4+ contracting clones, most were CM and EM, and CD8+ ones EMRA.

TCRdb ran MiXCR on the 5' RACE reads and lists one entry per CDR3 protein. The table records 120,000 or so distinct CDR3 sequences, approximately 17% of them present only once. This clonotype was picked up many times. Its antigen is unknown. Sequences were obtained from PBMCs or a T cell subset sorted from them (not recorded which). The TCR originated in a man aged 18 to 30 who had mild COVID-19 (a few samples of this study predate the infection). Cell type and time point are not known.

CDR3 protein: CASSFRFADTQYF. For the CDR3, the DNA is TGTGCCAGCAGTTTTCGATTCGCAGATACGCAGTATTTT. This rearrangement joins TRBV12-3 or TRBV12-4 to TRBJ2-3; D not certain. The CDR3 consists of 13 residues. V was clipped by 3 bases and J by 4 bases, with 8 bases between them.